A few counts support the clone carrying this T cell receptor (beta chain). The sample holds other DNA sequences that translate to the same CDR3. This CDR3 comprises 11 residues. V dropped 8 bases and J dropped 5 bases, with 9 bases sitting between them. Germline assignment: CDR1 LGHDT and CDR2 YNNKEL (reference sequence). These data are taken from a study of blood T cell repertoires in COVID-19. As for the study in general: T cells, B-cell-depleted T cells, or PBMCs provided the cDNA or gDNA that served as material.

Participant age was roughly 18 to 89 years, and participants resided in roughly 24 US areas. Recovered status in Cohort 3 required two negative PCRs, clearance, or symptom resolution. Only in-frame clones appear in the TCRdb table, and some are missing; sequencing was by immunoSEQ multiplex PCR. The sample contains just over 150,000 clones, over 75% of which appear only once. Sequencing used PBMCs or T cells enriched from blood (not recorded which). The gene calls are TRBV3-1 (or the pseudogene TRBV3-2) and TRBJ1-1, with a weak D call TRBD1 (5 bases). The sequence came from a woman aged 50 to 60 who had recovered from COVID-19. DNA for the CDR3: TGTGCCAGCCGGGGGGGGACTGAAGCTTTCTTT. Residues: CASRGGTEAFF.